Listed below are T cell receptor beta chains from one sample, sequenced in a study of blood T cell repertoires in COVID-19. Sequencing used immunoSEQ multiplex PCR; TCRdb keeps in-frame clones, though not all of them. The data show over 85,000 clones, with 88% seen just once and roughly 3.3% held by the top ten. The sequenced sample was peripheral blood. The receptors were sampled from a woman between 45 and 60 years old with acute or convalescent COVID-19. CDR3s include the opening cysteine and the closing phenylalanine or tryptophan. Each record gives: J gene, D gene, V gene, CDR3 protein. A D gene is named only where the DNA matches it firmly.

j_call: TRBJ2-7; d_call: TRBD2; v_call: TRBV3-1/TRBV3-2; cdr3_aa: CASSQVSGSGSYEQYF
j_call: TRBJ2-5; d_call: .; v_call: TRBV7-2; cdr3_aa: CASSSGIQETQYF
j_call: TRBJ1-5; d_call: TRBD1; v_call: TRBV19; cdr3_aa: CASSKRTGDPSMQPQHF
j_call: TRBJ1-2; d_call: .; v_call: TRBV28; cdr3_aa: CASSFNRDYGYTF
j_call: TRBJ2-7; d_call: .; v_call: TRBV11-2; cdr3_aa: CASSLARVYEQYF
j_call: TRBJ2-7; d_call: .; v_call: TRBV7-2; cdr3_aa: CASRPDRNSYEQYF
j_call: TRBJ2-7; d_call: TRBD2; v_call: TRBV7-2; cdr3_aa: CASSLAGTSDYEQYF
j_call: TRBJ1-2; d_call: .; v_call: TRBV5-1; cdr3_aa: CASSWGGTENYGYTF
j_call: TRBJ1-1; d_call: TRBD1; v_call: TRBV6-5; cdr3_aa: CASSRTGKGEAFF
j_call: TRBJ1-2; d_call: TRBD1; v_call: TRBV7-9; cdr3_aa: CASSLGTGDYGYTF
j_call: TRBJ2-3; d_call: .; v_call: TRBV14; cdr3_aa: CASSLNTDTQYF
j_call: TRBJ2-5; d_call: .; v_call: TRBV15; cdr3_aa: CATSRALAQETQYF
j_call: TRBJ2-7; d_call: TRBD1; v_call: TRBV10-3; cdr3_aa: CAIRQGEIDEQYF
j_call: TRBJ1-5; d_call: .; v_call: TRBV19; cdr3_aa: CASSIKARVSNQPQHF
j_call: TRBJ1-3; d_call: TRBD1; v_call: TRBV3-1/TRBV3-2; cdr3_aa: CASSREQGAVGGNTIYF
j_call: TRBJ2-3; d_call: .; v_call: TRBV9; cdr3_aa: CASSARDRRTDTQYF
j_call: TRBJ2-7; d_call: TRBD2; v_call: TRBV7-6; cdr3_aa: CASSLRSSGASEQYF
j_call: TRBJ2-6; d_call: TRBD2; v_call: TRBV3-1/TRBV3-2; cdr3_aa: CASSQRGSLSGANVLTF
j_call: TRBJ2-3; d_call: .; v_call: TRBV19; cdr3_aa: CASKMGNGDTQYF
j_call: TRBJ1-4; d_call: TRBD1; v_call: TRBV4-1; cdr3_aa: CASSLSGTGTEKLFF
j_call: TRBJ2-1; d_call: TRBD2; v_call: TRBV18; cdr3_aa: CASSPLSGSSYNEQFF
j_call: TRBJ2-5; d_call: .; v_call: TRBV4-1; cdr3_aa: CASSQIDSTETQYF
j_call: TRBJ1-5; d_call: .; v_call: TRBV11-2; cdr3_aa: CASSLGPSNQPQHF